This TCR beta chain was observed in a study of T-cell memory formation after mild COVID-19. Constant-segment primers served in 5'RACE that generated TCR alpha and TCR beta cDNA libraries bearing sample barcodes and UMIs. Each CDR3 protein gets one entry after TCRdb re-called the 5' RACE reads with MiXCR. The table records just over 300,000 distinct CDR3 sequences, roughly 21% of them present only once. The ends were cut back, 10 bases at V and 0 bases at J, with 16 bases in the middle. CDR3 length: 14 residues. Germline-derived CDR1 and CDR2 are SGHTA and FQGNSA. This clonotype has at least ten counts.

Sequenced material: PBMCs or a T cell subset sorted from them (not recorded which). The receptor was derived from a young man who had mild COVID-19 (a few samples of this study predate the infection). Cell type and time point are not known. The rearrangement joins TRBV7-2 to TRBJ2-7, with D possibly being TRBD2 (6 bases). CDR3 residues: CATQARGSSYEQYF. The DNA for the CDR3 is TGTGCCACCCAAGCTCGGGGGAGCTCCTACGAGCAGTACTTC.